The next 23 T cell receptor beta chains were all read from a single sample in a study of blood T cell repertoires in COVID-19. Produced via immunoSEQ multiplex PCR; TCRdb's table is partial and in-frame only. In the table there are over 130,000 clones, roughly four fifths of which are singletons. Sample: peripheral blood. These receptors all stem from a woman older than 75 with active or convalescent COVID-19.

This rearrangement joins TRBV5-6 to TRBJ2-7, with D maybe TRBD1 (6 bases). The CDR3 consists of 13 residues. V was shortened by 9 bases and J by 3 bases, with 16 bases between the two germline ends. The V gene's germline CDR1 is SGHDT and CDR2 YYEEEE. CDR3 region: CATSEGHHYEQYF. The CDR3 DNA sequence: TGTGCCACCAGTGAGGGACACCACTACGAGCAGTACTTC.

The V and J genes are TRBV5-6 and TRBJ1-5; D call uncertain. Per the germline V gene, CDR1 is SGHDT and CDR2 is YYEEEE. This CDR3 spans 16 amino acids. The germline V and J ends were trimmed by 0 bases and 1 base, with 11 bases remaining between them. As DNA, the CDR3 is TGTGCCAGCAGCTTGGGGGGTGGCGGGAGCAATCAGCCCCAGCATTTT. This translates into CASSLGGGGSNQPQHF.

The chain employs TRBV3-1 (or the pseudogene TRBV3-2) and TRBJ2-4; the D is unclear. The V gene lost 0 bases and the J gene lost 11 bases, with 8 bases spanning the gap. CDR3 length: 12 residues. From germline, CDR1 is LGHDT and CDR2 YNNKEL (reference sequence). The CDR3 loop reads CASSQEGRFQYF. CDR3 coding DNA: TGTGCCAGCAGCCAAGAGGGCCGATTTCAGTACTTC.

CDR3 sequence (DNA): TGTGCCAGCAGTTACCAGGGGACAGGGGTAAACTATGGCTACACCTTC. This gives the protein CASSYQGTGVNYGYTF. This rearrangement joins TRBV6-5 to TRBJ1-2; the match to TRBD1 covers 10 bases. The germline CDR1 and CDR2 sequences are MNHEY and SVGAGI. The V segment lost 2 bases and the J segment 2 bases; nucleotides outside the gene matches: 5. The CDR3 loop spans 16 amino acids.

CDR3 nucleotides: TGTGCCAGCAGCCCCGACTCGGAGACCCAGTACTTC. It yields the protein CASSPDSETQYF. The chain combines TRBV7-3 with TRBJ2-5; no definite D call. The CDR3 is 12 residues long. Germline loops: CDR1 SGHTA, CDR2 FQGTGA. Trimming pared 5 bases from V and 5 bases from J, leaving 9 bases between.

The CDR3 DNA sequence: TGCGCCAGCAGCTTGATGGGACAGGGGATAACCACTGAAGCTTTCTTT. This translates into CASSLMGQGITTEAFF. The chain recombines TRBV5-1 with TRBJ1-1; 10 positions match TRBD1. The CDR3 sequence is 16 residues long. After removal of 1 base from V and 4 bases from J, the junction contained 7 bases not matched to a gene. Per the germline V gene, CDR1 is SGHRS and CDR2 is YFSETQ.

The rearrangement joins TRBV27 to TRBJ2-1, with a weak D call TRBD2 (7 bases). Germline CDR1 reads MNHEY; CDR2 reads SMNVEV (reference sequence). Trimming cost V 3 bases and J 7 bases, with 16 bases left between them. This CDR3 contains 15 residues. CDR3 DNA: TGTGCCAGCAGTTTTGGCGGGGGCACCGGTAATGAGCAGTTCTTC. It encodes CASSFGGGTGNEQFF.

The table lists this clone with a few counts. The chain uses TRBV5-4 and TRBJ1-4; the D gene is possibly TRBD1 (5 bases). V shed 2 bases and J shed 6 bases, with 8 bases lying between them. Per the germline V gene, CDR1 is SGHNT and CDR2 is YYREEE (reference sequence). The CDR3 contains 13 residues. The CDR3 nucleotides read TGTGCCAGCAGCTTTACGGGGGATGAAAAACTGTTTTTT. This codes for CASSFTGDEKLFF.

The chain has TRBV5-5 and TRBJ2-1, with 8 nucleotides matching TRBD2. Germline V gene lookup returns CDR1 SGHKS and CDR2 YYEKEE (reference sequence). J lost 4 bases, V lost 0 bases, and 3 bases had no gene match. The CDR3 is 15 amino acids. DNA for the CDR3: TGTGCCAGCAGCTTGGGGATAGCGGGGTACAATGAGCAGTTCTTC. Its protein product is CASSLGIAGYNEQFF. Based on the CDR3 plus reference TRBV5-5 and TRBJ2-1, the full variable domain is DAGVTQSPTHLIKTRGQQVTLRCSPISGHKSVSWYQQVLGQGPQFIFQYYEKEERGRGNFPDRFSARQFPNYSSELNVNALLLGDSALYLCASSLGIAGYNEQFFGPGTRLTVL.

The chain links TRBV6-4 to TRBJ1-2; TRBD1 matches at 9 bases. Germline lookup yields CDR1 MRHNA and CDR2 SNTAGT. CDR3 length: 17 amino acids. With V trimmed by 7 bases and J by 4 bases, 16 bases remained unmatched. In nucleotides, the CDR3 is TGTGCCAGCATCAAAGGGGGGGGACAGGGCCTTTGCTATGGCTACACCTTC. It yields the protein CASIKGGGQGLCYGYTF.

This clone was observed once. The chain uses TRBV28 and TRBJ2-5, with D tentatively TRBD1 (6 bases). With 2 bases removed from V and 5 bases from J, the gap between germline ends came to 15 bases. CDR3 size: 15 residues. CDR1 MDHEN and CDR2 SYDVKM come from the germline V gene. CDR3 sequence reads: CASSLPTGLGETQYF. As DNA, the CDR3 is TGTGCCAGCAGTTTACCAACAGGGCTCGGGGAGACCCAGTACTTC.

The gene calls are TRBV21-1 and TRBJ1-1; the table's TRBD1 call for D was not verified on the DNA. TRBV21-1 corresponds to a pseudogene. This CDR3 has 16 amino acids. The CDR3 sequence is CASSAKVGRGHTEAFF. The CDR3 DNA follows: TGTGCCAGCAGCGCCAAGGTAGGCAGGGGGCACACTGAAGCTTTCTTT.

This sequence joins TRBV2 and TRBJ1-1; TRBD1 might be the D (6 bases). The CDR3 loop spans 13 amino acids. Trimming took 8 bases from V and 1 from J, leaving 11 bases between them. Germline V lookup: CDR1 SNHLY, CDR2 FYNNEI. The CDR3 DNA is TGTGCCAGCGAGTCGGGACAGAACACTGAAGCTTTCTTT. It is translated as CASESGQNTEAFF. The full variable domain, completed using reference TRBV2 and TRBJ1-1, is EPEVTQTPSHQVTQMGQEVILRCVPISNHLYFYWYRQILGQKVEFLVSFYNNEISEKSEIFDDQFSVERPDGSNFTLKIRSTKLEDSAMYFCASESGQNTEAFFGQGTRLTVV.

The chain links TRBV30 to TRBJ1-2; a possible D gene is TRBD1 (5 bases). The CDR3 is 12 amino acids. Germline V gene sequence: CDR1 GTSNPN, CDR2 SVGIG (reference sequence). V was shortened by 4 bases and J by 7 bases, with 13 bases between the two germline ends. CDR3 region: CAWTGRVAGYTF. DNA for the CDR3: TGTGCCTGGACGGGCAGGGTTGCTGGCTACACCTTC.

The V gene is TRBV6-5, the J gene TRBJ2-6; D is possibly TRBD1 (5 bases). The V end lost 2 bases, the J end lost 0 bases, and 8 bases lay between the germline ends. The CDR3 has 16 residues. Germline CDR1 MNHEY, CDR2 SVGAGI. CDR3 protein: CASSYERGSGANVLTF. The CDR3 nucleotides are TGTGCCAGCAGTTACGAAAGGGGCTCTGGGGCCAACGTCCTGACTTTC.

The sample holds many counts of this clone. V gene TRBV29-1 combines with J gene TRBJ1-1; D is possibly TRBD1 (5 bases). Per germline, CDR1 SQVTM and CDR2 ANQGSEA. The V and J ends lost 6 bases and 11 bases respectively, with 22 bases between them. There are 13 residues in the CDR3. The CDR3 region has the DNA TGCAGCGTCCACCCGGGGGGGGGAAGGGAGGCTTTCTTT. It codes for CSVHPGGGREAFF.

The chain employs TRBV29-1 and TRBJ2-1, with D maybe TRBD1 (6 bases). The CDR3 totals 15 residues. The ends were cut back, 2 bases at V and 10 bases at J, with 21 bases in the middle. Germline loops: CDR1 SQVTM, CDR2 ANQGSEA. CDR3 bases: TGCAGCGTTGAAAGGGTATTAACAGGGCCACGGGAGCAGTTCTTC. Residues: CSVERVLTGPREQFF.

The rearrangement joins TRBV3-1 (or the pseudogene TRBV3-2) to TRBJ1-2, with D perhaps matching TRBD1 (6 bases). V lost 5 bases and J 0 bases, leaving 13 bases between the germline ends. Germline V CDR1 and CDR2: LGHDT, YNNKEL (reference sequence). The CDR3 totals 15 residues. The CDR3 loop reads CASSLQGKTNYGYTF. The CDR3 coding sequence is TGTGCCAGCAGCTTACAGGGAAAGACTAACTATGGCTACACCTTC.

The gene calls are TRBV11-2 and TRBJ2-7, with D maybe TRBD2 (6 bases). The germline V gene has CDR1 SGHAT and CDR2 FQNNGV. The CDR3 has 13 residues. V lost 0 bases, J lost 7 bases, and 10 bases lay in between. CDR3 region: CASSLDRGREQYF. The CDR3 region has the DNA TGTGCCAGCAGCTTAGATCGGGGGAGAGAGCAGTACTTC.

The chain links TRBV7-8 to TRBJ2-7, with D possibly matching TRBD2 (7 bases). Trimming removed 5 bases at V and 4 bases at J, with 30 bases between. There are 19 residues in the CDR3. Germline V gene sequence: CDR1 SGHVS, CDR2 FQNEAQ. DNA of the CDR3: TGTGCCAGCAGCGACCCCTTAAAGCTGTCTGGGACTACAGGGTACGAGCAGTACTTC. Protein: CASSDPLKLSGTTGYEQYF. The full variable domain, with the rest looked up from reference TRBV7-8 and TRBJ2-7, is GAGVSQSPRYKVAKRGQDVALRCDPISGHVSLFWYQQALGQGPEFLTYFQNEAQLDKSGLPSDRFFAERPEGSVSTLKIQRTQQEDSAVYLCASSDPLKLSGTTGYEQYFGPGTRLTVT.

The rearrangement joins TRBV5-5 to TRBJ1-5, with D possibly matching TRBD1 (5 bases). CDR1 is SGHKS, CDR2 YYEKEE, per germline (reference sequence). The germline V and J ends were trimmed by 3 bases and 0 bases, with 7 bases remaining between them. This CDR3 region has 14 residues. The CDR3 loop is CASSYRYSNQPQHF. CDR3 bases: TGTGCCAGCAGCTACAGGTATAGCAATCAGCCCCAGCATTTT.

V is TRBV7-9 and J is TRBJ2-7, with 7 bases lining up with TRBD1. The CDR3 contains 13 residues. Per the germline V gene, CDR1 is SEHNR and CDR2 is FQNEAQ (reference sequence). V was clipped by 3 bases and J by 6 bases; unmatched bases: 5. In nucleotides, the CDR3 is TGTGCCAGCAGCTTTGACAGGGCCAGCGAGCAGTACTTC. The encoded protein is CASSFDRASEQYF.

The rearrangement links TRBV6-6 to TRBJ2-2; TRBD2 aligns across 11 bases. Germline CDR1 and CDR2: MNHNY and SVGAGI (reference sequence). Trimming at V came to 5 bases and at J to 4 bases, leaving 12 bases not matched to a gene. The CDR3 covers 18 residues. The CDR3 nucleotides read TGTGCCAGCAGTCGGACTAGCGGGTATCCGCGAGGCACCGGGGAGCTGTTTTTT. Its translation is CASSRTSGYPRGTGELFF.